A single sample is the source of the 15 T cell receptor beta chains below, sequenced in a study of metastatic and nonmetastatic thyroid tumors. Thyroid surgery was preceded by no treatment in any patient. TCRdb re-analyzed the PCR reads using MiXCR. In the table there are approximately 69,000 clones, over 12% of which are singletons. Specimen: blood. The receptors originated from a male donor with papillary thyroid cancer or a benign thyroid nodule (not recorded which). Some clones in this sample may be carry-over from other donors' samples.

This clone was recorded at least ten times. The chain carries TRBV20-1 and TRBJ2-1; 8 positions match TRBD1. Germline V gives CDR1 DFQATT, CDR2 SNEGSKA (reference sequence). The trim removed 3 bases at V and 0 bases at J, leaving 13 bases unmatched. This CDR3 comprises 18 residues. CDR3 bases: TGCAGTGCTAGCGGACAGGGAACTACTAAAAGCTCCTACAATGAGCAGTTCTTC. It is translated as CSASGQGTTKSSYNEQFF.

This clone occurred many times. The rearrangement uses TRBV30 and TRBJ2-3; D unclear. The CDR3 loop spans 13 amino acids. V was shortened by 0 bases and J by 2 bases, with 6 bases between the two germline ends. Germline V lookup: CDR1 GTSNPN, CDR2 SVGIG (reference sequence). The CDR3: CAWSVPVTDTQYF. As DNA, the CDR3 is TGTGCCTGGAGTGTACCTGTCACAGATACGCAGTATTTT.

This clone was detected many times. The CDR3 coding sequence is TGTGCCAGCAGCTCCCCGGGTAGCGGGACCCCAGATACGCAGTATTTT. This gives the protein CASSSPGSGTPDTQYF. The gene calls are TRBV7-3 and TRBJ2-3, with TRBD2 matching 8 bases. Germline V gene lookup returns CDR1 SGHTA and CDR2 FQGTGA. The CDR3 is 16 residues long. V trimming: 4 bases; J trimming: 4 bases; junction bases outside the gene matches: 10. The variable domain in full, with the rest retrieved from reference TRBV7-3 and TRBJ2-3, is GAGVSQTPSNKVTEKGKYVELRCDPISGHTALYWYRQSLGQGPEFLIYFQGTGAADDSGLPNDRFFAVRPEGSVSTLKIQRTERGDSAVYLCASSSPGSGTPDTQYFGPGTRLTVL.

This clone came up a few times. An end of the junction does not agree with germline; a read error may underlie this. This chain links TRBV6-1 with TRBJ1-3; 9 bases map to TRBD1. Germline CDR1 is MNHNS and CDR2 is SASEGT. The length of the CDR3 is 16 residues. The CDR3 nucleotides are TGTGCTAGCAGCCATACCGGGACAGGGACCGGAAACAACATATATTTT. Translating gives CASSHTGTGTGNNIYF.

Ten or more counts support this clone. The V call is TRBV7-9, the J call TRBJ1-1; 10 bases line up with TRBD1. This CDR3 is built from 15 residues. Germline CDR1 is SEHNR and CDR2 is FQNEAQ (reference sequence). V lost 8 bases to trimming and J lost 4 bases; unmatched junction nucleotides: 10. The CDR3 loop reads CASRRLRTGGTEAFF. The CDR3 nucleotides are TGTGCCAGCCGCCGGTTGAGGACAGGGGGCACTGAAGCTTTCTTT.

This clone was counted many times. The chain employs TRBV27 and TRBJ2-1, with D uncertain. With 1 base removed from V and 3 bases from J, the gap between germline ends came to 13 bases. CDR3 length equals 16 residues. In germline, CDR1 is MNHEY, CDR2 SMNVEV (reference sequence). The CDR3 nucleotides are TGTGCCAGCAGTTTATACGCTGAGGAGTTCTACAATGAGCAGTTCTTC. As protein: CASSLYAEEFYNEQFF.

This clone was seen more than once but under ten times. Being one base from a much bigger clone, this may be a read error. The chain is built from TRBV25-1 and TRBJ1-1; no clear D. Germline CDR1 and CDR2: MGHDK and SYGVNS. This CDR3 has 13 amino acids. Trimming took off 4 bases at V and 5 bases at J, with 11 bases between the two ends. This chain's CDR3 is CASSGSWKTEAFF. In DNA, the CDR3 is TGTGCCAGCAGTGGGTCATGGAAAACTGAAGCTTTCTTT.

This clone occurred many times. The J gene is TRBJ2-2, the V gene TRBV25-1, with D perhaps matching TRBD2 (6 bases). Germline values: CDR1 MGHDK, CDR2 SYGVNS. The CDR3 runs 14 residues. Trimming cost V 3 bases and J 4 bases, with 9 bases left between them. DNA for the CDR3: TGTGCCAGCAGTGATTTGGGGGGCACCGGGGAGCTGTTTTTT. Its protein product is CASSDLGGTGELFF. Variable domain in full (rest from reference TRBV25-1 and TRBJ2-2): EADIYQTPRYLVIGTGKKITLECSQTMGHDKMYWYQQDPGMELHLIHYSYGVNSTEKGDLSSESTVSRIRTEHFPLTLESARPSHTSQYLCASSDLGGTGELFFGEGSRLTVL.

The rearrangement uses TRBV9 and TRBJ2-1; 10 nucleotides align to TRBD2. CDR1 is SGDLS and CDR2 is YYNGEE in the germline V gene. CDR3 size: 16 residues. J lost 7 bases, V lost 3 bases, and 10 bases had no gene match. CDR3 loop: CASSGGVGTSVNEQFF. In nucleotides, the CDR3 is TGTGCCAGCAGCGGGGGGGTTGGGACTAGCGTTAATGAGCAGTTCTTC.

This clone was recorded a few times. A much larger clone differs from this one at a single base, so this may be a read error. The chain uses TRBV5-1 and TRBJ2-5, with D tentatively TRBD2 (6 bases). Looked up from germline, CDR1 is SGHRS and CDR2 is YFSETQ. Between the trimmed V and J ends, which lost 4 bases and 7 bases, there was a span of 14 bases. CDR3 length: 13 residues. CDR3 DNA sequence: TGCGCCAGCAGCGAAGCGGGCCCTGGGACCCAGTACTTC. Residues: CASSEAGPGTQYF.

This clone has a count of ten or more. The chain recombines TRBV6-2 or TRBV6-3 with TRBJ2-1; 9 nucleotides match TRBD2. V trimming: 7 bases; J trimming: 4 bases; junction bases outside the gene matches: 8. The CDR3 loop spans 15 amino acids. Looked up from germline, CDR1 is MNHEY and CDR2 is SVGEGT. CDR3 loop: CASIPTSGAYNEQFF. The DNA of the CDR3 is TGTGCCAGCATCCCGACTAGCGGAGCGTACAATGAGCAGTTCTTC.

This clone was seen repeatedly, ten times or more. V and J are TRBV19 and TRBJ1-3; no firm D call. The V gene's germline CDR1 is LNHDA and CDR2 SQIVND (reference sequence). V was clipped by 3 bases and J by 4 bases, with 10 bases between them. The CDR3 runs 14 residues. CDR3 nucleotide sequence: TGTGCCAGTAGTATCTATACGTCCGGAAACACCATATATTTT. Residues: CASSIYTSGNTIYF.

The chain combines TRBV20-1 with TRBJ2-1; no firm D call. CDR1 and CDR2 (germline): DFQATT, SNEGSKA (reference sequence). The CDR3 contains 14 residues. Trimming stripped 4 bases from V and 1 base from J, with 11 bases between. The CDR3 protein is CSAKLISSYNEQFF. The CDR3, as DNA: TGCAGTGCTAAACTCATCTCTTCCTACAATGAGCAGTTCTTC.

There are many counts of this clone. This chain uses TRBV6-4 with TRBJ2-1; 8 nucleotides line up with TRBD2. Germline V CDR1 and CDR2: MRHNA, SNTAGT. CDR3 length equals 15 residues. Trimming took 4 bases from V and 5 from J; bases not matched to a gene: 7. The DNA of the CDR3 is TGTGCCAGCAGTGCGGGGACTAGTGGAGACAATGAGCAGTTCTTC. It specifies CASSAGTSGDNEQFF.

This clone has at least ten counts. The CDR3 loop is CASSQEMGLEFNEQFF. The CDR3, as DNA: TGTGCCAGCAGCCAAGAGATGGGACTAGAATTCAATGAGCAGTTCTTC. The V call is TRBV3-1, the J call TRBJ2-1; TRBD2 matches 8 bases. This CDR3 region has 16 residues. Unmatched junction bases numbered 7, after V lost 0 bases and J lost 6 bases. CDR1 and CDR2 from the germline V gene are LGHDT and YNNKEL (reference sequence).